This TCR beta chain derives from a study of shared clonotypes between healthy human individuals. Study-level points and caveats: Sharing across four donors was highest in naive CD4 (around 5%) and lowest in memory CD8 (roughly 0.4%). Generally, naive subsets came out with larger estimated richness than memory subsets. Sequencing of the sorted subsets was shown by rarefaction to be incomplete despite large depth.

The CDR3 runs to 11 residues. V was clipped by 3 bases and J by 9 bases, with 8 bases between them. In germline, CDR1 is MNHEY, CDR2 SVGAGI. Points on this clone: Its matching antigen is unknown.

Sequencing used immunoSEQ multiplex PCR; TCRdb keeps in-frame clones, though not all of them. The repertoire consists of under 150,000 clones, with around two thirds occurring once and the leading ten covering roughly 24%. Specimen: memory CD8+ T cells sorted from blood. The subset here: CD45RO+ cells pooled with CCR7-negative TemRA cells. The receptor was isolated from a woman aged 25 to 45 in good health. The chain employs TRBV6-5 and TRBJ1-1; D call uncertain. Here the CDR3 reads CASSYLGKAFF. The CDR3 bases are TGTGCCAGCAGTTATTTAGGTAAAGCTTTCTTT.